This T cell receptor (beta chain) was profiled in a study of blood T cell repertoires in COVID-19. The overall study: Sites across the United States, Italy and Spain contributed samples from acute and convalescent COVID-19. PBMCs, B-cell-depleted T cells, or T cells were the source of the cDNA or gDNA that made up the material.

Trimming left V 6 bases short and J 4 bases short, with 18 bases between. Germline V gene data show CDR1 as LGHDT and CDR2 as YNNKEL (reference sequence). This CDR3 is built from 15 residues. Assay: immunoSEQ multiplex PCR; the TCRdb copy retains only in-frame clones and omits some. The table shows around 300,000 clones, with approximately 83% occurring only once. The chain has TRBV3-1 (or the pseudogene TRBV3-2) and TRBJ2-5; tentatively, D is TRBD1 (5 bases). The sequence came from an older woman with acute or convalescent COVID-19. Input material: peripheral blood. CDR3 in DNA: TGTGCCAGCAGAGCCAGGGTACAGGTTGGAGAGACCCAGTACTTC. Translation: CASRARVQVGETQYF.